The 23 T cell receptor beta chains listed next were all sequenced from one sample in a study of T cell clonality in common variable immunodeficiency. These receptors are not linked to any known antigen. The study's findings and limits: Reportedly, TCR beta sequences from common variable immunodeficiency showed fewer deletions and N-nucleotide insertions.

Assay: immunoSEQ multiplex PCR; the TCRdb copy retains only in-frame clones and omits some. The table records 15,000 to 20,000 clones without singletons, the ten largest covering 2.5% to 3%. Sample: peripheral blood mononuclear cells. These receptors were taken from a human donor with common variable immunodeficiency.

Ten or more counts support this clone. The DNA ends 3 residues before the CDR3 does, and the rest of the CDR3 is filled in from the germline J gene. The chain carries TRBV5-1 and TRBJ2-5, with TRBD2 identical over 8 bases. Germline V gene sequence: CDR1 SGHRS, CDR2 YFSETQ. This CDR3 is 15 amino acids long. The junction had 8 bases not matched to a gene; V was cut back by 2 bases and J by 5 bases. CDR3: CASSLVAGGRETQYF. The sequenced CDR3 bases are TGCGCCAGCAGCTTAGTGGCGGGAGGCAGGGAGACC.

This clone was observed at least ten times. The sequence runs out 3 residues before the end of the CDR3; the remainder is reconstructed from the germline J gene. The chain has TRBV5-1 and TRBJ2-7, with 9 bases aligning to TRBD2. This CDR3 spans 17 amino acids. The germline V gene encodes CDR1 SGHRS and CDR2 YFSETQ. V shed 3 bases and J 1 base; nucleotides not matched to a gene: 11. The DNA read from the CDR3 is TGCGCCAGCAGCTGGGGGGTGGATAGCGGGAGTTCCTACGAG. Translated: CASSWGVDSGSSYE. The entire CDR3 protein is CASSWGVDSGSSYEQYF.

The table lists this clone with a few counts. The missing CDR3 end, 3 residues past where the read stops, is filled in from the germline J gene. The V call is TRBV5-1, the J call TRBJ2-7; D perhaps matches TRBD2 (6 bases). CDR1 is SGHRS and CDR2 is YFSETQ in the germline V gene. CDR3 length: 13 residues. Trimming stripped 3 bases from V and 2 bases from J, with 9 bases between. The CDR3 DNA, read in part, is TGCGCCAGCAGCTCGGGACTTACCTACGAG. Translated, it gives CASSSGLTYE. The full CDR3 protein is CASSSGLTYEQYF.

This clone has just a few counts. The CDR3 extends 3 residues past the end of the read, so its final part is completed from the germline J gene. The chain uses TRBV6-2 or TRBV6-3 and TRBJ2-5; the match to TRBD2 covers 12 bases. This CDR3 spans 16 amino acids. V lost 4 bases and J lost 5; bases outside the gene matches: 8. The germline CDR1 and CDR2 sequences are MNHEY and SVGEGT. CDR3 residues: CASSWRLAGVSETQYF. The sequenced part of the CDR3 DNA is TGTGCCAGCAGTTGGCGACTAGCGGGAGTTAGTGAGACC.

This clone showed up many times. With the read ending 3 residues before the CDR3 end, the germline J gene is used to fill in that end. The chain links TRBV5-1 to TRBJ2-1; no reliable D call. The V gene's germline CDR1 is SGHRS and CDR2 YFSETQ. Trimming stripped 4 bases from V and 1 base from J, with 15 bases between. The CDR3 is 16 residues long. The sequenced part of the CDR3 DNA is TGCGCCAGCAGCAAAGCGTTAGTGAAATCCTACAATGAG. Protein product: CASSKALVKSYNE. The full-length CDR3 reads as CASSKALVKSYNEQFF.

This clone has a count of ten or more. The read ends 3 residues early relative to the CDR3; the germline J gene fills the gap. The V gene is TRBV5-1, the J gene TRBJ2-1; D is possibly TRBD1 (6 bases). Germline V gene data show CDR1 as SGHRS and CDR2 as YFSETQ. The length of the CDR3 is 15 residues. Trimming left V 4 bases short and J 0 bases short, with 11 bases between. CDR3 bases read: TGCGCCAGCAGCCAGGGACAACTCTCCTACAATGAG. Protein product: CASSQGQLSYNE. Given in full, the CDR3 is CASSQGQLSYNEQFF.

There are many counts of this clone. The CDR3 reads CAWSMGLAGGRQETQYF. The CDR3 DNA, read in part, is TGTGCCTGGAGCATGGGACTAGCGGGAGGGCGACAAGAGACC. The rearrangement uses TRBV30 and TRBJ2-5, with 16 bases aligning to TRBD2. Coverage ceases 3 residues before the CDR3 finishes, and the germline J gene fills in the end. Trimming at V came to 3 bases and at J to 2 bases, leaving 6 bases not matched to a gene. In germline, CDR1 is GTSNPN, CDR2 SVGIG (reference sequence). This CDR3 contains 17 residues.

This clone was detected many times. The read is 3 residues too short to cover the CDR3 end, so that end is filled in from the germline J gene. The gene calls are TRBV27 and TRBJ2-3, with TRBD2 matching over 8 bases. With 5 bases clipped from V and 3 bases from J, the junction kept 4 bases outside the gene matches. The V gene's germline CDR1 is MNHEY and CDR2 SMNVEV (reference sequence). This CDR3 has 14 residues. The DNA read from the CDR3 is TGTGCCAGCAGTGGGCTAGCGGGTACAGATACG. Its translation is CASSGLAGTDT. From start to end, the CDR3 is CASSGLAGTDTQYF.

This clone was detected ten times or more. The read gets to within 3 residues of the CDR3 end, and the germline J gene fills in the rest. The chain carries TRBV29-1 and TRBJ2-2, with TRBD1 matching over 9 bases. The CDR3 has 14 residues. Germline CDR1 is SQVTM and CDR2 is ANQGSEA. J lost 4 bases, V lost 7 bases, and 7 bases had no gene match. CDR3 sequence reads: CSATGTGSTGELFF. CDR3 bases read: TGCAGCGCCACCGGGACAGGGTCCACCGGGGAG.

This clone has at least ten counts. The part of the CDR3 DNA that was read is TGTGCCAGCAGCTTGGTCGAGCGGGAAGACACCGGGGAG. This encodes CASSLVEREDTGE. The full CDR3 is CASSLVEREDTGELFF. This chain connects TRBV5-4 to TRBJ2-2; the match to TRBD2 covers 7 bases. The read stops 3 residues short of the end of the CDR3; the missing end is completed from the germline J gene. CDR3 length: 16 amino acids. Trimming took 0 bases from V and 3 from J; bases not matched to a gene: 5. The germline V gene encodes CDR1 SGHNT and CDR2 YYREEE (reference sequence).

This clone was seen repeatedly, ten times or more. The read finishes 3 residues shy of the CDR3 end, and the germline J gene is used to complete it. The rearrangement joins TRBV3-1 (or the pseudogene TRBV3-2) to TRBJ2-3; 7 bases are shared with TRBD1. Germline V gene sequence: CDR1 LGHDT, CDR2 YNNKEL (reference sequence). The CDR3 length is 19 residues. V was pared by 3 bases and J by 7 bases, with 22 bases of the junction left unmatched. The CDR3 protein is CASSQRGLTRPPGTNTQYF. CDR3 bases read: TGTGCCAGCAGCCAGAGGGGGCTAACACGGCCCCCAGGTACGAATACG.

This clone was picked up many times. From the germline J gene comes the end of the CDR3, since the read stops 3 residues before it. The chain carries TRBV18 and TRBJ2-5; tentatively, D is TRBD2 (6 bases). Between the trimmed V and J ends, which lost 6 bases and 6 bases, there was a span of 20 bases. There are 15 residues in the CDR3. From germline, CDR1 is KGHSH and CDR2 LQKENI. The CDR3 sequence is CASSPPEGAGKTQYF. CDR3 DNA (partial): TGTGCCAGCTCCCCCCCTGAGGGCGCGGGAAAGACC.

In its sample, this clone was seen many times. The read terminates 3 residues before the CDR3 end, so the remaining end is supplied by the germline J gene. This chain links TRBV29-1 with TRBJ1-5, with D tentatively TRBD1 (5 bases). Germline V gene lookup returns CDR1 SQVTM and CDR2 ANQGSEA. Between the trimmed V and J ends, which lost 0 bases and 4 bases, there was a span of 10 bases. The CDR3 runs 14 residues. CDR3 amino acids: CSVEDGGINQPQHF. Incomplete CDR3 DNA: TGCAGCGTTGAAGATGGGGGGATTAATCAGCCC.

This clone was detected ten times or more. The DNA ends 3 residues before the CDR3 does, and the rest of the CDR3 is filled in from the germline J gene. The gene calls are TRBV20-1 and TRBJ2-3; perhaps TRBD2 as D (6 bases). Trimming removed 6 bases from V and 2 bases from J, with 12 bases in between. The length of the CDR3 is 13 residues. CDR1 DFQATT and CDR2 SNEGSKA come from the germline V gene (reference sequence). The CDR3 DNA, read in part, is TGCAGTGCGAGCGGACTACTCACAGATACG. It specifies CSASGLLTDT. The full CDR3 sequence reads CSASGLLTDTQYF.

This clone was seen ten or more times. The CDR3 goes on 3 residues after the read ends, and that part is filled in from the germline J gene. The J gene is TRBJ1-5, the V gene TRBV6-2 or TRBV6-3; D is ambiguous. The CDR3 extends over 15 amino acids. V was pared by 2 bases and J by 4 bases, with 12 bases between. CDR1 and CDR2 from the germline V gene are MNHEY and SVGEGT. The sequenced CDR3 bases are TGTGCCAGCAGTTACGCTACAGCGGGGAATCAGCCC. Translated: CASSYATAGNQP. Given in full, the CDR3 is CASSYATAGNQPQHF.

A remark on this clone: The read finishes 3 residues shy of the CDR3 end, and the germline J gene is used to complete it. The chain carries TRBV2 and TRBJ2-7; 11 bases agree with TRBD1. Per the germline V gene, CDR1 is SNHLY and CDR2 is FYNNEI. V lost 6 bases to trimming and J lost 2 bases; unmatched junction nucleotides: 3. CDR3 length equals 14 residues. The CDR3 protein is CASSAGQGAYEQYF. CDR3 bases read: TGTGCCAGCAGCGCGGGACAGGGGGCCTACGAG.

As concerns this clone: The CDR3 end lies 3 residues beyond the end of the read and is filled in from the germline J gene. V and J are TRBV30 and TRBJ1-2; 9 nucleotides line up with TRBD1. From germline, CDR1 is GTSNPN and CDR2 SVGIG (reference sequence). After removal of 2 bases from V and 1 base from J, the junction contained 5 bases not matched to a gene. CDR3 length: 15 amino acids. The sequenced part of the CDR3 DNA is TGTGCCTGGAGTCCGGGGACAGGGATTAACTATGGC. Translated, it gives CAWSPGTGINYG. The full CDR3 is CAWSPGTGINYGYTF.

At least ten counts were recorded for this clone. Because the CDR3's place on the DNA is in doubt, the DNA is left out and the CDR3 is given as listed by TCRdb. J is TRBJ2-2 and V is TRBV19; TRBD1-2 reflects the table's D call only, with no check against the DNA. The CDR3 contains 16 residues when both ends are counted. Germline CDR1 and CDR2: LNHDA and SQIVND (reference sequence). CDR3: CASTSGTSWGSGELFF.

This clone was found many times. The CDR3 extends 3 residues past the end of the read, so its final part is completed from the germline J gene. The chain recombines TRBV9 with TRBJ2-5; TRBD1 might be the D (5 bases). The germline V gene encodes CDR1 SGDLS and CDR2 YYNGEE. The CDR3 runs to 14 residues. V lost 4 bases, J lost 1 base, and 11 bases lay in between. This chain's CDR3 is CASSKTATQETQYF. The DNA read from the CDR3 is TGTGCCAGCAGCAAGACAGCAACCCAAGAGACC. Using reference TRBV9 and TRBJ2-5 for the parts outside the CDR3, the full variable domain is DSGVTQTPKHLITATGQRVTLRCSPRSGDLSVYWYQQSLDQGLQFLIQYYNGEERAKGNILERFSAQQFPDLHSELNLSSLELGDSALYFCASSKTATQETQYFGPGTRLLVL.

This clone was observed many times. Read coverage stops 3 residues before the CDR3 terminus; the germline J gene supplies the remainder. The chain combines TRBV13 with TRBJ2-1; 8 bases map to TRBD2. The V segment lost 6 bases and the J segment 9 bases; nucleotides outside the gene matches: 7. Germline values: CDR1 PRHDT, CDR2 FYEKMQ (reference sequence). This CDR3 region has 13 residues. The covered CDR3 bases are TGTGCCAGCAGGCCGGGACTAGGGGTTGAG. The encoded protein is CASRPGLGVE. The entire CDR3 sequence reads CASRPGLGVEQFF.

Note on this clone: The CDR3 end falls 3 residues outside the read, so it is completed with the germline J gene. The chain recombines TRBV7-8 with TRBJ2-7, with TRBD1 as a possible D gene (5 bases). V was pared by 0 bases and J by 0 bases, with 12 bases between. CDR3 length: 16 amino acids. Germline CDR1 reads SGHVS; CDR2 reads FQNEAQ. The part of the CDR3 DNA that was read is TGTGCCAGCAGCTTAGCGGCCGACAGAAGCTCCTACGAG. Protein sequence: CASSLAADRSSYE. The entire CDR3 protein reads CASSLAADRSSYEQYF.

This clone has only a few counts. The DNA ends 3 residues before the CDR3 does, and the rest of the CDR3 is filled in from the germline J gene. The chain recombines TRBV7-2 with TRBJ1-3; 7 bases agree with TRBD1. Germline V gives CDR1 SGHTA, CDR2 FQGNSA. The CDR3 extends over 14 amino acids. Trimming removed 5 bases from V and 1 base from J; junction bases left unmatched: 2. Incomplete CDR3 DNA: TGTGCCAGCAGCCCACAGGGGTCTGGAAACACC. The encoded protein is CASSPQGSGNT. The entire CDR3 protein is CASSPQGSGNTIYF. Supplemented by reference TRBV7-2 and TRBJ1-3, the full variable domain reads GAGVSQSPSNKVTEKGKDVELRCDPISGHTALYWYRQSLGQGLEFLIYFQGNSAPDKSGLPSDRFSAERTGGSVSTLTIQRTQQEDSAVYLCASSPQGSGNTIYFGEGSWLTVV.

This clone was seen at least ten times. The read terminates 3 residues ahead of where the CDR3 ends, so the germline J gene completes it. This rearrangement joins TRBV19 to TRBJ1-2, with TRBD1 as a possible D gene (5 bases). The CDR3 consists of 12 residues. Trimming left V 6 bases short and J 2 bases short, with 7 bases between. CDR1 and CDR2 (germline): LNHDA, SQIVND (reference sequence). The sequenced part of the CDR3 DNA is TGTGCCAGTAGGGGGCGGAACTATGGC. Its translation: CASRGRNYG. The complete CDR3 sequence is CASRGRNYGYTF.